This TCR beta chain came from a study of T-cell memory formation after mild COVID-19. Study-wide points: Second-wave clones peaking on day 37 lacked confirmed SARS-CoV-2 specificity. Clones that contracted from day 15 to 85 were balanced CD4/CD8, while later expanders leaned CD4+.

A note on this clonotype: Its antigen is still unknown.

Germline V gene data show CDR1 as SGHVS and CDR2 as FQNEAQ. This CDR3 region has 14 residues. The V and J ends lost 0 bases and 2 bases respectively, with 8 bases between them. The authors produced TCR alpha and TCR beta cDNA libraries with sample barcodes and UMIs by 5'RACE using constant-segment primers. Each CDR3 protein gets one entry after TCRdb re-called the 5' RACE reads with MiXCR. The sample holds approximately 260,000 distinct CDR3 sequences, over 15% seen once. This clonotype originated in a man in his late teens or twenties who had mild COVID-19 (a few samples of this study predate the infection). Cell type and time point are not known. The rearrangement links TRBV7-8 to TRBJ2-7; a weak D match, TRBD1 (5 bases). Material: PBMCs or a T cell subset sorted from them (not recorded which). CDR3 amino acids: CASSLADSTYEQYF. The CDR3 nucleotides read TGTGCCAGCAGCTTAGCCGACAGCACCTACGAGCAGTACTTC.